Following are 2 T cell receptor beta chains from one sample sequenced in a study of early T cells in non-severe SARS-CoV-2 infection. Via MiXCR, TCRdb re-called the 5' RACE reads, giving one row per CDR3 protein. Of about 72,000 distinct CDR3 sequences in the sample, roughly 9.1% were seen once. Sequenced here: whole blood, sampled at baseline. These receptors originate from an adult who was a healthcare worker with PCR-confirmed SARS-CoV-2 infection or an uninfected control (not recorded which).

This clonotype has more than one count but fewer than ten. The chain couples TRBV19 to TRBJ2-1, with D unclear. This CDR3 is built from 9 residues. V lost 8 bases, J lost 11 bases, and 7 bases lay in between. CDR1 is LNHDA, CDR2 SQIVND, per germline (reference sequence). DNA for the CDR3: TGTGCCAGTGGATTAAAGCAGTTCTTC. This encodes CASGLKQFF.

The genes are TRBV12-3 or TRBV12-4 and TRBJ2-1; D may be TRBD1 (6 bases). The CDR3 covers 15 residues. V was pared by 6 bases and J by 2 bases, with 14 bases between. CDR3 DNA sequence: TGTGCCAGCAGCCGAAACAGGGTCCCCTACAATGAGCAGTTCTTC. Translation gives CASSRNRVPYNEQFF.